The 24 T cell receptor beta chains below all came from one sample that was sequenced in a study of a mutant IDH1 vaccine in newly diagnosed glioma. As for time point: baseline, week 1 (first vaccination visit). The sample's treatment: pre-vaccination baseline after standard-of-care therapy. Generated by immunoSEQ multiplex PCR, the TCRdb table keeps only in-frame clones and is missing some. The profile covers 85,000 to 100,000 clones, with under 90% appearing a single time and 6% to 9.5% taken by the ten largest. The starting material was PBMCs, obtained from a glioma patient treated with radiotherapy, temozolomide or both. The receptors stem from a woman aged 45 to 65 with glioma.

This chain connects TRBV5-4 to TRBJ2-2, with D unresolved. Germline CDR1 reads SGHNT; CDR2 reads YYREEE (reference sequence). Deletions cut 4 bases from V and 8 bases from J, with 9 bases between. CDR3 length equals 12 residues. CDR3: CASSPMAGELFF. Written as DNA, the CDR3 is TGTGCCAGCAGCCCGATGGCGGGGGAGCTGTTTTTT. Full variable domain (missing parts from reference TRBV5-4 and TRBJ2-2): ETGVTQSPTHLIKTRGQQVTLRCSSQSGHNTVSWYQQALGQGPQFIFQYYREEENGRGNFPPRFSGLQFPNYSSELNVNALELDDSALYLCASSPMAGELFFGEGSRLTVL.

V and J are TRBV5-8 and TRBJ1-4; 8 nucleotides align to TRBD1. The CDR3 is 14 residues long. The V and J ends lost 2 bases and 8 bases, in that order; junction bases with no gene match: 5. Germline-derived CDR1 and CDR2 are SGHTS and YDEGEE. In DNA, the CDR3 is TGTGCCAGCAGCTTCGACAGGGGAAGGGAAAAACTGTTTTTT. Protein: CASSFDRGREKLFF. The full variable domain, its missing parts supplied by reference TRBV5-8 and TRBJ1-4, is EAGVTQSPTHLIKTRGQQATLRCSPISGHTSVYWYQQALGLGLQFLLWYDEGEERNRGNFPPRFSGRQFPNYSSELNVNALELEDSALYLCASSFDRGREKLFFGSGTQLSVL.

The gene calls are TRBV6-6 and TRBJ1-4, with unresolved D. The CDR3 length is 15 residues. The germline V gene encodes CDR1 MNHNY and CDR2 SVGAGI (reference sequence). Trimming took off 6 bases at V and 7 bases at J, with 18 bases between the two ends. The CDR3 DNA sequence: TGTGCCAGCAGCTTTCAACAGACTGCGGGTGAAAAACTGTTTTTT. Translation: CASSFQQTAGEKLFF.

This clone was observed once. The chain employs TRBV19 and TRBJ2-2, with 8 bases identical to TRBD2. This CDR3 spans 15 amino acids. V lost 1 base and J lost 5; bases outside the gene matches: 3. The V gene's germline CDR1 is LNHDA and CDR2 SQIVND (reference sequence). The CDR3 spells CASSIAGGPTGELFF. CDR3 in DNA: TGTGCCAGTAGTATAGCGGGGGGGCCGACCGGGGAGCTGTTTTTT.

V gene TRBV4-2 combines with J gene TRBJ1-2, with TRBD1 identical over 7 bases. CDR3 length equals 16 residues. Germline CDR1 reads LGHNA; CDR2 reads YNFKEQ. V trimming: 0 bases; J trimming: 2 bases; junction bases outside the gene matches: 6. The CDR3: CASSQDLTGNNYGYTF. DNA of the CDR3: TGTGCCAGCAGCCAAGATCTGACAGGGAACAACTATGGCTACACCTTC.

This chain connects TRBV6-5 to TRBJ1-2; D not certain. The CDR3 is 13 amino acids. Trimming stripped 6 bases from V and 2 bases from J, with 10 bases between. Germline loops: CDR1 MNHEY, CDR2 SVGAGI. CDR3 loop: CASSPGSNYGYTF. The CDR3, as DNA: TGTGCCAGCAGCCCTGGGTCGAACTATGGCTACACCTTC.

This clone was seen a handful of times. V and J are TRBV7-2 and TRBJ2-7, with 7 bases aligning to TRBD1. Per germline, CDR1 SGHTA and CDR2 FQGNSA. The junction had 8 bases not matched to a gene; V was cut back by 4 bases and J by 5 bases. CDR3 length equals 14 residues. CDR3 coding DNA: TGTGCCAGCAGCTGGGGGACAGTTGGCAACGAGCAGTACTTC. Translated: CASSWGTVGNEQYF.

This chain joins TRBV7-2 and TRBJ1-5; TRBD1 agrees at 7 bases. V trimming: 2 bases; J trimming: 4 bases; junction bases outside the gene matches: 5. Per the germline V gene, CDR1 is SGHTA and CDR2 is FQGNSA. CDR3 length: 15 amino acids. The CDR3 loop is CASSLSRDRNQPQHF. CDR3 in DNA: TGTGCCAGCAGCTTATCCCGGGACAGAAATCAGCCCCAGCATTTT.

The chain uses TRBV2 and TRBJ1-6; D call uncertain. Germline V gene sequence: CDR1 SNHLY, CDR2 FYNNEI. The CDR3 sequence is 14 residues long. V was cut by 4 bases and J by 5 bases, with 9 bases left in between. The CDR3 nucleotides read TGTGCCAGCAGTGGGCCCGGGAATAATTCACCCCTCCACTTT. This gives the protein CASSGPGNNSPLHF.

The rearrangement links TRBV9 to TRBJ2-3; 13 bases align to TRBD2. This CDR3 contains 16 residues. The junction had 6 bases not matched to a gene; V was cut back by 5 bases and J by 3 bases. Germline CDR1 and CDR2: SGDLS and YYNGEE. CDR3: CASRSTSGGATDTQYF. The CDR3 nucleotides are TGTGCCAGCAGATCTACTAGCGGGGGGGCGACAGATACGCAGTATTTT.

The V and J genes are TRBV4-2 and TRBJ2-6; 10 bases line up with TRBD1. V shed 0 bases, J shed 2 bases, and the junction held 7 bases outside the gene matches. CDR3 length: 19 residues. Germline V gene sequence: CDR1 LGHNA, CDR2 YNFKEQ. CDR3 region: CASSQEWGQGLTGANVLTF. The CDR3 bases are TGTGCCAGCAGCCAAGAATGGGGACAGGGGCTTACTGGGGCCAACGTCCTGACTTTC.

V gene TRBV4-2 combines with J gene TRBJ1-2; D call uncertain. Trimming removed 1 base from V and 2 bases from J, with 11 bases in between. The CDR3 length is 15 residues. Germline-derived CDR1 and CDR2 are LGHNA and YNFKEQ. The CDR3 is CASSQGIGFNYGYTF. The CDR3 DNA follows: TGTGCCAGCAGCCAAGGCATCGGTTTCAACTATGGCTACACCTTC.

CDR3 DNA: TGTGCCAGCAGTTTTGCGGGGCCAGCCTACGAGCAGTACTTC. Protein product: CASSFAGPAYEQYF. The chain links TRBV28 to TRBJ2-7; D is perhaps TRBD2 (6 bases). The CDR3 has 14 amino acids. Per germline, CDR1 MDHEN and CDR2 SYDVKM. Trimming left V 3 bases short and J 2 bases short, with 11 bases between.

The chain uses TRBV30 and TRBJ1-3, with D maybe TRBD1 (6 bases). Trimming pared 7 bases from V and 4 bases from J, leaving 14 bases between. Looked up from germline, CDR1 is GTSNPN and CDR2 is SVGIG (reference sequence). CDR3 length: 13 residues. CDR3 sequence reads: CASGGAPGNTIYF. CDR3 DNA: TGTGCCTCGGGGGGGGCGCCGGGAAACACCATATATTTT.

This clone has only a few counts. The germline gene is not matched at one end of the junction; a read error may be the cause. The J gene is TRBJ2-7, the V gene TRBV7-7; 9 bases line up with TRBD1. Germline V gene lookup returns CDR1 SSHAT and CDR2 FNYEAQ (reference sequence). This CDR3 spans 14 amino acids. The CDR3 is CASSPGTGNHEQYF. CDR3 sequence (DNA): TGTGCTAGCAGCCCGGGGACAGGGAACCACGAGCAGTACTTC. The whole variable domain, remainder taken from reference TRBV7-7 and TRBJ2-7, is GAGVSQSPRYKVTKRGQDVTLRCDPISSHATLYWYQQALGQGPEFLTYFNYEAQPDKSGLPSDRFSAERPEGSISTLTIQRTEQRDSAMYRCASSPGTGNHEQYFGPGTRLTVT.

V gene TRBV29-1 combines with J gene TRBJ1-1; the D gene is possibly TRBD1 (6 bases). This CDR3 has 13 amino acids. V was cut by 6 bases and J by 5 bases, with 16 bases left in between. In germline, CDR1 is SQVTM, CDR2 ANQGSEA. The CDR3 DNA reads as TGCAGCGTCGTAACAGGGTTGGGGACTGAAGCTTTCTTT. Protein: CSVVTGLGTEAFF.

The CDR3 is CASSLVPDYGYTF. CDR3 bases: TGTGCCAGCAGCTTAGTTCCGGACTATGGCTACACCTTC. The gene calls are TRBV7-2 and TRBJ1-2; D not resolved. This CDR3 has 13 amino acids. Trimming removed 1 base at V and 3 bases at J, with 6 bases between. Germline V gene data show CDR1 as SGHTA and CDR2 as FQGNSA.

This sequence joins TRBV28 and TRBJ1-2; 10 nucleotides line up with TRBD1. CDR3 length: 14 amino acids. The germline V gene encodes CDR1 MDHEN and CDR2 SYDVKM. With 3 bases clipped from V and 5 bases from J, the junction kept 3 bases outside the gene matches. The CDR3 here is CASSFGDRGYGYTF. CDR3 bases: TGTGCCAGCAGTTTCGGGGACAGGGGTTATGGCTACACCTTC.

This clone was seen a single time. CDR3 bases: TGTGCCCACGTAGAGGGAAACCGGGACAGCAAATACAATGAGCAGTTCTTC. Protein sequence: CAHVEGNRDSKYNEQFF. This chain uses TRBV7-9 with TRBJ2-1; 7 bases are shared with TRBD1. The germline gives CDR1 SEHNR, CDR2 FQNEAQ (reference sequence). The J segment lost 4 bases and the V segment lost 11 bases, leaving 20 bases of the junction unmatched. The CDR3 loop spans 17 amino acids.

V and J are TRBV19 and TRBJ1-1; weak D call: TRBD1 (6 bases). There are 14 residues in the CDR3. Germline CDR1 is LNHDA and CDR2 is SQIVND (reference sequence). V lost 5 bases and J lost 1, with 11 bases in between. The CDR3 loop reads CASSLQGPNTEAFF. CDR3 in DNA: TGTGCCAGTAGTCTACAGGGACCGAACACTGAAGCTTTCTTT.

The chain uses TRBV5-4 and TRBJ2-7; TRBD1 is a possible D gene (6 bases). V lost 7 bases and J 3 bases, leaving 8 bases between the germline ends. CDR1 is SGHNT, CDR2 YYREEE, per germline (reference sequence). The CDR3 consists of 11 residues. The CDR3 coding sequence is TGTGCCAGCGGGGACAACTACGAGCAGTACTTC. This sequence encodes CASGDNYEQYF.

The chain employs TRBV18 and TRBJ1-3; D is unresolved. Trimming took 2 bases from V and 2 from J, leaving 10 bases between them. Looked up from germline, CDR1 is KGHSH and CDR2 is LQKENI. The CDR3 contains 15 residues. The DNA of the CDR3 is TGTGCCAGCTCACCAGTCGAATCTGCTGGAAACACCATATATTTT. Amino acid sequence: CASSPVESAGNTIYF. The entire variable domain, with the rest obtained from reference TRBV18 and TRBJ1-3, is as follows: NAGVMQNPRHLVRRRGQEARLRCSPMKGHSHVYWYRQLPEEGLKFMVYLQKENIIDESGMPKERFSAEFPKEGPSILRIQQVVRGDSAAYFCASSPVESAGNTIYFGEGSWLTVV.

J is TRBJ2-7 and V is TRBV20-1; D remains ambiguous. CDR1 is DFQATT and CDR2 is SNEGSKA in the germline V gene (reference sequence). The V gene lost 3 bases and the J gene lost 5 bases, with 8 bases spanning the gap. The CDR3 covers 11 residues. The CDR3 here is CSASMQNEQYF. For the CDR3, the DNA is TGCAGTGCTAGTATGCAGAACGAGCAGTACTTC.

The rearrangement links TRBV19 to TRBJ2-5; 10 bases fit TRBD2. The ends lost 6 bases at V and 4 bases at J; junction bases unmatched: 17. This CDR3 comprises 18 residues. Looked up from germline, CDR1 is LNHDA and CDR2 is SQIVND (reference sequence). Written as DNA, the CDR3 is TGTGCCAGTAGCCCTCCAGTTGGGGTAGCGGGGGGTTTAGAGACCCAGTACTTC. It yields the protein CASSPPVGVAGGLETQYF.